One sample yielded the 14 T cell receptor beta chains listed below, sequenced in a study of blood T cell repertoires in COVID-19. Data came from immunoSEQ multiplex PCR; TCRdb stores just in-frame clones and leaves some out. The table records under 150,000 clones, over 80% of them present only once. Source material: peripheral blood. The receptor source for this set is a woman in her thirties or forties with active or convalescent COVID-19.

This sequence joins TRBV28 and TRBJ1-1; D uncertain. V lost 7 bases to trimming and J lost 6 bases, with 12 bases between them. The CDR3 has 12 residues. CDR1 and CDR2 (germline): MDHEN, SYDVKM. CDR3: CASTRHPPEAFF. The DNA for the CDR3 is TGTGCCAGCACCCGACACCCCCCTGAAGCTTTCTTT.

The V and J genes are TRBV19 and TRBJ1-1, with D possibly TRBD1 on 6 matching bases. CDR3 length: 13 residues. V gave up 6 bases and J gave up 7 bases, with 15 bases separating them. CDR1 and CDR2 from the germline V gene are LNHDA and SQIVND (reference sequence). Written as DNA, the CDR3 is TGTGCCAGTAGCACCCCAGGGGCGGGTGAAGCTTTCTTT. This codes for CASSTPGAGEAFF.

The chain joins TRBV3-1 (or the pseudogene TRBV3-2) to TRBJ2-3, with TRBD2 identical over 8 bases. Germline CDR1 LGHDT, CDR2 YNNKEL (reference sequence). The CDR3 consists of 17 residues. Trimming cost V 4 bases and J 7 bases; bases outside gene matches: 16. The CDR3 spells CASSLRGTSGSPHTQYF. The CDR3, as DNA: TGTGCCAGCAGCCTCCGTGGAACCAGCGGGAGTCCCCATACGCAGTATTTT.

The rearrangement uses TRBV5-1 and TRBJ1-4, with a weak D call TRBD1 (6 bases). Germline-derived CDR1 and CDR2 are SGHRS and YFSETQ. The CDR3 spans 14 residues. Deletions cut 0 bases from V and 8 bases from J, with 11 bases between. The CDR3 spells CASSLDQGYEKLFF. The CDR3 nucleotides are TGCGCCAGCAGCTTGGACCAGGGGTACGAAAAACTGTTTTTT.

The chain couples TRBV7-2 to TRBJ1-5; D gene unclear. V was shortened by 3 bases and J by 3 bases, with 6 bases between the two germline ends. Germline V gives CDR1 SGHTA, CDR2 FQGNSA. CDR3 length: 13 residues. CDR3 nucleotide sequence: TGTGCCAGCAGCTTGTCAGACAATCAGCCCCAGCATTTT. Translating it yields CASSLSDNQPQHF.

The genes are TRBV7-7 and TRBJ1-1; 8 bases line up with TRBD1. Unmatched junction bases numbered 12, after V lost 5 bases and J lost 1 base. The CDR3 sequence is 17 residues long. CDR1 is SSHAT, CDR2 FNYEAQ, per germline (reference sequence). In DNA form, the CDR3 reads TGTGCCAGCAGCCCTCTTAAGGCCGGGACAGGGAACACTGAAGCTTTCTTT. Translation: CASSPLKAGTGNTEAFF.

V is TRBV19 and J is TRBJ1-3; 8 bases agree with TRBD1. CDR1 and CDR2 from the germline V gene are LNHDA and SQIVND (reference sequence). Trimming cost V 6 bases and J 4 bases; bases outside gene matches: 5. The length of the CDR3 is 14 residues. The CDR3 coding sequence is TGTGCCAGTAGGAGGACAGGGCGAGGAAACACCATATATTTT. Translation: CASRRTGRGNTIYF.

A single count supports this clone. The genes are TRBV24-1 and TRBJ2-1, with 8 nucleotides matching TRBD1. This CDR3 spans 15 amino acids. Germline V lookup: CDR1 KGHDR, CDR2 SFDVKD. Unmatched junction bases numbered 7, after V lost 7 bases and J lost 3 bases. CDR3 nucleotide sequence: TGTGCCACCAGGGATGGACAGGGCTACTACAATGAGCAGTTCTTC. Protein sequence: CATRDGQGYYNEQFF.

The chain carries TRBV11-2 and TRBJ2-2, with D tentatively TRBD2 (5 bases). V lost 1 base and J lost 0, with 9 bases in between. This CDR3 is built from 16 residues. Germline assignment: CDR1 SGHAT and CDR2 FQNNGV. The CDR3 here is CASSLGTRANTGELFF. DNA of the CDR3: TGTGCCAGCAGCTTAGGCACTAGGGCGAACACCGGGGAGCTGTTTTTT.

The CDR3 spells CASSSGQGNTIYF. DNA of the CDR3: TGTGCCAGCTCATCCGGACAGGGAAACACCATATATTTT. V is TRBV18 and J is TRBJ1-3; a weak D match, TRBD1 (6 bases). Germline V gene sequence: CDR1 KGHSH, CDR2 LQKENI. The CDR3 contains 13 residues. Deletions cut 5 bases from V and 4 bases from J, with 9 bases between.

The J gene is TRBJ2-3, the V gene TRBV3-1 (or the pseudogene TRBV3-2); 13 bases are a match to TRBD2. CDR3 length equals 18 residues. CDR1 is LGHDT and CDR2 is YNNKEL in the germline V gene (reference sequence). Trimming at V came to 4 bases and at J to 0 bases, leaving 7 bases not matched to a gene. CDR3 amino acids: CASSPRLAGGSSTDTQYF. The CDR3 bases are TGTGCCAGCAGCCCTCGACTAGCGGGAGGCTCTAGCACAGATACGCAGTATTTT.

As concerns this clone: Other DNA sequences of this sample code for an identical CDR3. The rearrangement links TRBV11-2 to TRBJ1-1, with D unclear. This CDR3 has 13 amino acids. Germline V gene lookup returns CDR1 SGHAT and CDR2 FQNNGV. V was trimmed by 0 bases and J by 1 base, leaving 3 bases between them. CDR3 bases: TGTGCCAGCAGCTTAGATAGGAACACTGAAGCTTTCTTT. Translated, it gives CASSLDRNTEAFF.

The count of this clone is one. The chain is built from TRBV30 and TRBJ1-2; D remains unclear. This CDR3 is 13 amino acids long. In germline, CDR1 is GTSNPN, CDR2 SVGIG (reference sequence). Trimming left V 1 base short and J 2 bases short, with 8 bases between. The CDR3 reads CAWSGVVNYGYTF. CDR3 sequence (DNA): TGTGCCTGGAGTGGCGTCGTCAACTATGGCTACACCTTC.

This chain links TRBV18 with TRBJ1-6; D perhaps matches TRBD1 (6 bases). The CDR3 length is 18 residues. With 2 bases removed from V and 3 bases from J, the gap between germline ends came to 17 bases. Germline assignment: CDR1 KGHSH and CDR2 LQKENI. The CDR3 sequence: CASSPRQVLGRYNSPLHF. The CDR3 DNA is TGTGCCAGCTCACCAAGACAGGTCCTGGGCCGCTATAATTCACCCCTCCACTTT.